This T cell receptor beta chain emerged from a study of T-cell memory formation after mild COVID-19. Employing constant-segment primers, 5'RACE generated TCR alpha and TCR beta cDNA libraries bearing sample barcodes and UMIs. TCRdb independently ran MiXCR on the 5' RACE reads; one entry per CDR3 protein. The data hold around 140,000 distinct CDR3 sequences, with less than 25% observed a single time. J gave up 5 bases and V 7 bases, and 10 bases lay outside the gene matches. The CDR3 has 15 residues. Regarding the study as a whole: Clones shrinking between day 15 and 85 showed a balanced CD4/CD8 split, and those that grew later tilted toward CD4+.

As regards this clonotype: Antigen unknown.

The chain joins TRBV12-3 or TRBV12-4 to TRBJ2-1, with 8 bases matching TRBD2. This TCR came from an adult woman who had mild COVID-19 (a few samples of this study predate the infection). Cell type and time point are not known. Source material: PBMCs or a T cell subset sorted from them (not recorded which). CDR3 loop: CASISGGLGDNEQFF. In nucleotides, the CDR3 is TGTGCCAGCATTTCTGGGGGACTAGGGGACAATGAGCAGTTCTTC.